The 24 T cell receptor beta chains below were found in one sample sequenced in a study of T cell repertoires in cytomegalovirus infection. TCRdb reanalysed the reads using MiXCR and keeps one entry per CDR3 protein. The top ten hold about 15% of the sample, which has 200,000 to 300,000 distinct CDR3 sequences, roughly 9% seen once. Input material: PBMCs. These receptors originate from a human donor in good health (CMV status not recorded). Some clones in this sample may be carry-over from other donors' samples.

The sample holds a few counts of this clonotype. V is TRBV27 and J is TRBJ2-1; 9 bases align to TRBD2. Germline V CDR1 and CDR2: MNHEY, SMNVEV (reference sequence). Germline trimming cut 2 bases from V and 9 bases from J; bases unmatched to any gene: 8. The CDR3 loop spans 15 amino acids. CDR3 loop: CASSLAGGPLSEQFF. In DNA form, the CDR3 reads TGTGCCAGCAGTTTAGCGGGAGGGCCTTTGAGTGAGCAGTTCTTC.

There are many counts of this clonotype. DNA for the CDR3: TGTGCCAGCAGCCGAGAGGTAACCGGGGAGCTGTTTTTT. Translating gives CASSREVTGELFF. The chain couples TRBV5-5 to TRBJ2-2; no definite D call. Trimming shortened V by 4 bases and J by 5 bases, and 9 bases separated the two germline ends. The CDR3 has 13 amino acids. The germline V gene encodes CDR1 SGHKS and CDR2 YYEKEE (reference sequence).

This clonotype has at least ten counts. The chain joins TRBV28 to TRBJ2-1; 8 nucleotides line up with TRBD2. Trimming removed 5 bases from V and 4 bases from J; junction bases left unmatched: 13. This CDR3 has 17 amino acids. CDR1 and CDR2 (germline): MDHEN, SYDVKM. In DNA, the CDR3 is TGTGCCAGCAGTCCTATCCTAATAAGCGGGAGTTACAATGAGCAGTTCTTC. Its protein product is CASSPILISGSYNEQFF.

This clonotype was seen only a few times. This sequence joins TRBV20-1 and TRBJ2-1; 12 bases agree with TRBD2. J lost 7 bases, V lost 2 bases, and 21 bases had no gene match. This CDR3 spans 20 amino acids. Germline CDR1 and CDR2: DFQATT and SNEGSKA (reference sequence). Here the CDR3 reads CSARPSELAGGPISGNEQFF. Written as DNA, the CDR3 is TGCAGTGCTAGACCCTCCGAGCTAGCGGGAGGGCCGATCTCTGGGAATGAGCAGTTCTTC.

This clonotype has more than one count but fewer than ten. This chain links TRBV6-6 with TRBJ2-7; D unresolved. V shed 6 bases and J shed 3 bases, with 9 bases lying between them. CDR3 length equals 12 residues. Germline-derived CDR1 and CDR2 are MNHNY and SVGAGI (reference sequence). CDR3 sequence: CASRVTGYEQYF. The CDR3 nucleotides are TGTGCCAGCAGAGTGACGGGCTACGAGCAGTACTTC.

This clonotype came up many times. The V and J genes are TRBV6-2 or TRBV6-3 and TRBJ1-2; D is undetermined. CDR1 and CDR2 from the germline V gene are MNHEY and SVGEGT. The length of the CDR3 is 12 residues. V was clipped by 8 bases and J by 4 bases, with 11 bases between them. CDR3 DNA: TGTGCCAGCGGAACAGACCCCTATGGCTACACCTTC. Translated, it gives CASGTDPYGYTF.

This clonotype was counted ten times or more. The chain links TRBV7-2 to TRBJ1-6; 9 bases match TRBD1. Looked up from germline, CDR1 is SGHTA and CDR2 is FQGNSA. The CDR3 consists of 15 residues. Trimming cost V 5 bases and J 6 bases; bases outside gene matches: 5. The CDR3 loop reads CASSLWGQGNSPLHF. The CDR3 bases are TGTGCCAGCAGCCTTTGGGGACAGGGTAATTCACCCCTCCACTTT.

The DNA of the CDR3 is TGTGCCTGGAGTGCAGGACAGTTCTATGGCTACACCTTC. Protein: CAWSAGQFYGYTF. The chain links TRBV30 to TRBJ1-2, with a tentative D call TRBD1 (6 bases). The germline gives CDR1 GTSNPN, CDR2 SVGIG (reference sequence). V was pared by 1 base and J by 4 bases, with 10 bases between. The CDR3 is made up of 13 amino acids.

This clonotype was recorded many times. CDR3 nucleotides: TGTGCCAGCAGGCTACTAAAACACAATGAGCAGTTCTTC. This sequence encodes CASRLLKHNEQFF. J is TRBJ2-1 and V is TRBV28, with D hard to call. The CDR3 runs to 13 residues. CDR1 is MDHEN, CDR2 SYDVKM, per germline. V was trimmed by 6 bases and J by 5 bases, leaving 11 bases between them.

This clonotype was seen just once. The J gene is TRBJ1-5, the V gene TRBV19, with 7 bases lining up with TRBD1. The CDR3 extends over 15 amino acids. V lost 3 bases to trimming and J lost 2 bases; unmatched junction nucleotides: 4. Germline values: CDR1 LNHDA, CDR2 SQIVND (reference sequence). The CDR3, as DNA: TGTGCCAGTAGTATGAAGGGGACAGGCAATCAGCCCCAGCATTTT. The encoded protein is CASSMKGTGNQPQHF.

The chain couples TRBV12-3 or TRBV12-4 to TRBJ1-5, with D uncertain. Trimming took off 2 bases at V and 1 base at J, with 6 bases between the two ends. The CDR3 consists of 14 residues. CDR3 in DNA: TGTGCCAGCAGTTTACGACTAAGCAATCAGCCCCAGCATTTT. As protein: CASSLRLSNQPQHF.

A few counts support this clonotype. V gene TRBV6-2 or TRBV6-3 combines with J gene TRBJ2-5, with 9 positions matching TRBD2. CDR3 length equals 16 residues. V lost 2 bases, J lost 2 bases, and 6 bases stayed unmatched. CDR1 and CDR2 (germline): MNHEY, SVGEGT. CDR3 in DNA: TGTGCCAGCAGTTACCTCCTAGCGGGACTACAAGAGACCCAGTACTTC. As protein: CASSYLLAGLQETQYF.

This clonotype was detected ten times or more. The chain couples TRBV6-5 to TRBJ2-1; TRBD2 agrees at 15 bases. CDR1 is MNHEY, CDR2 SVGAGI, per germline. The CDR3 runs 18 residues. The trim removed 7 bases at V and 5 bases at J, leaving 12 bases unmatched. The CDR3 DNA is TGTGCCAGCAAACCGGGACTAGCGGGGGGTAGACTCCACAATGAGCAGTTCTTC. Translated, it gives CASKPGLAGGRLHNEQFF.

Many counts were recorded for this clonotype. The chain uses TRBV6-2 or TRBV6-3 and TRBJ2-3; 10 bases align to TRBD2. Germline values: CDR1 MNHEY, CDR2 SVGEGT. The CDR3 consists of 19 residues. The ends lost 4 bases at V and 0 bases at J; junction bases unmatched: 13. This CDR3 reads CASSSRTSGGTSSTDTQYF. In DNA, the CDR3 is TGTGCCAGCAGTTCCCGGACTAGCGGAGGGACCTCTAGCACAGATACGCAGTATTTT.

The chain employs TRBV2 and TRBJ2-5; 8 nucleotides align to TRBD1. J lost 1 base, V lost 8 bases, and 3 bases had no gene match. In germline, CDR1 is SNHLY, CDR2 FYNNEI. The CDR3 loop spans 13 amino acids. The CDR3 DNA reads as TGTGCCAGCGGGGACAGGCTCCAAGAGACCCAGTACTTC. Translating gives CASGDRLQETQYF.

The sample holds many counts of this clonotype. The V call is TRBV6-2 or TRBV6-3, the J call TRBJ1-6; D gene uncertain. There are 16 residues in the CDR3. The V end was cut by 2 bases, the J end by 9 bases, with 17 bases between. Germline V CDR1 and CDR2: MNHEY, SVGEGT. The CDR3 DNA reads as TGTGCCAGCAGTTACGATTTCGGTCAGATGGGTTCACCCCTCCACTTT. Translation gives CASSYDFGQMGSPLHF.

The V gene is TRBV20-1, the J gene TRBJ2-3; 12 nucleotides match TRBD2. The V gene end was trimmed by 4 bases and the J gene end by 4 bases; junction bases not matched to a gene: 6. Germline CDR1 DFQATT, CDR2 SNEGSKA (reference sequence). The CDR3 totals 15 residues. The DNA of the CDR3 is TGCAGTGCTACTCAACTAGCGGGGGGAGCAGATACGCAGTATTTT. Translating it yields CSATQLAGGADTQYF.

The rearrangement uses TRBV7-8 and TRBJ2-2, with D unclear. The V and J ends lost 1 base and 5 bases respectively, with 11 bases between them. The CDR3 consists of 15 residues. Germline CDR1 SGHVS, CDR2 FQNEAQ. CDR3 sequence (DNA): TGTGCCAGCAGCTTAGAAGTCCCTTTGACCGGGGAGCTGTTTTTT. This sequence encodes CASSLEVPLTGELFF.

The genes are TRBV19 and TRBJ1-1; a possible D gene is TRBD1 (5 bases). Germline CDR1 and CDR2: LNHDA and SQIVND (reference sequence). The V gene lost 3 bases and the J gene lost 7 bases, with 12 bases spanning the gap. This CDR3 is 13 amino acids long. For the CDR3, the DNA is TGTGCCAGTAGTATTATGTTCGACAGTGAAGCTTTCTTT. This encodes CASSIMFDSEAFF.

This chain links TRBV4-2 with TRBJ2-1; D gene uncertain. Germline V gives CDR1 LGHNA, CDR2 YNFKEQ. This CDR3 contains 14 residues. Trimming pared 0 bases from V and 0 bases from J, leaving 3 bases between. CDR3 loop: CASSQDSSYNEQFF. The DNA of the CDR3 is TGTGCCAGCAGCCAAGACAGCTCCTACAATGAGCAGTTCTTC.

This clonotype occurred many times. The V gene is TRBV7-3, the J gene TRBJ2-7; TRBD1 agrees at 7 bases. Germline trimming cut 6 bases from V and 3 bases from J; bases unmatched to any gene: 5. This CDR3 is built from 13 residues. Germline CDR1 is SGHTA and CDR2 is FQGTGA. The CDR3 reads CASRATGSYEQYF. CDR3 sequence (DNA): TGTGCCAGCAGGGCGACAGGGAGCTACGAGCAGTACTTC.

The table lists this clonotype with a few counts. This chain uses TRBV6-2 or TRBV6-3 with TRBJ2-2, with TRBD1 as a possible D gene (5 bases). Trimming removed 2 bases at V and 1 base at J, with 14 bases between. The CDR3 is 17 amino acids. The germline V gene encodes CDR1 MNHEY and CDR2 SVGEGT. CDR3 protein: CASSYNPTGENTGELFF. The CDR3 nucleotides are TGTGCCAGCAGTTACAACCCAACAGGCGAGAACACCGGGGAGCTGTTTTTT.

The J gene is TRBJ2-1, the V gene TRBV6-6, with 7 bases lining up with TRBD2. CDR1 MNHNY and CDR2 SVGAGI come from the germline V gene (reference sequence). CDR3 length: 17 amino acids. With V trimmed by 6 bases and J by 6 bases, 17 bases remained unmatched. The CDR3 region is CASSPEARRTSRNEQFF. CDR3 sequence (DNA): TGTGCCAGCAGCCCCGAGGCCAGAAGGACTAGTCGCAATGAGCAGTTCTTC.

This clonotype was counted at least ten times. The V gene is TRBV7-3, the J gene TRBJ2-5; D uncertain. The CDR3 has 10 residues. CDR1 and CDR2 from the germline V gene are SGHTA and FQGTGA. Trimming pared 8 bases from V and 2 bases from J, leaving 3 bases between. Here the CDR3 reads CASSQETQYF. The CDR3 nucleotides are TGTGCCAGCTCTCAAGAGACCCAGTACTTC.